This T cell receptor (beta chain) stems from a study of cytomegalovirus exposure and HLA in healthy donors. Turning to the study itself: Earlier findings included roughly 120 million unique TCR beta sequences obtained from 170 million or so T cells.

Study observations and caveats: The study listed approximately 160 cytomegalovirus-associated TCR beta chains.

Use of 60 Vbeta and 13 Jbeta primers characterized the PCR. Produced via immunoSEQ multiplex PCR; TCRdb's table is partial and in-frame only. Altogether 150,000 to 160,000 clones are present, 60% to 75% being singletons, with the ten largest covering about 3%. With 3 bases clipped from V and 6 bases from J, the junction kept 15 bases outside the gene matches. There are 17 residues in the CDR3. The germline V gene has CDR1 MDHEN and CDR2 SYDVKM. On this clone: What it binds is not known.

The clonotype originates from a man aged 18 to 30 in good health and CMV-seronegative. The rearrangement uses TRBV28 and TRBJ2-3, with 7 positions matching TRBD1. Sample: PBMCs. CDR3 amino acids: CASSFPVDRDYPDTQYF. Written as DNA, the CDR3 is TGTGCCAGCAGTTTTCCCGTCGACAGGGATTATCCGGATACGCAGTATTTT.